These T cell receptor beta chains were read from a single sample in a study of spatial heterogeneity in lung cancer. TCRdb itself ran the 5' RACE reads through MiXCR, one entry per CDR3 protein. This table has about 10,000 distinct CDR3 sequences, roughly 12% appearing once. The sequencing here drew on lung tumor tissue, taken at surgery. The source is a female donor with early-stage non-small cell lung cancer. Both conserved end residues are part of each CDR3. Each record gives: J gene, D gene, CDR3 length, clone size, V gene, CDR3 DNA, CDR3 protein. D genes are given only for firm matches. Clone size, where shown, is once, few, many, or a class for clones that have expanded.

>TRBJ2-3|TRBD2|15|few|TRBV11-2
TGTGCCAGCCGACGAAGCGGGAGTCTCGCAGATACGCAGTATTTT
CASRRSGSLADTQYF
>TRBJ2-7|-|12|medium-sized|TRBV30
TGTGCCTGGAGGGACAACTCCTACGAGCAGTACTTC
CAWRDNSYEQYF
>TRBJ1-6|-|13|few|TRBV18
TGTGCCAGCTCACCACAGGGGGATTCACCCCTCCACTTT
CASSPQGDSPLHF
>TRBJ2-4|-|15|many|TRBV27
TGTGCCAGCAGTTTGGGCACGGAGGCCAAAAACATTCAGTACTTC
CASSLGTEAKNIQYF
>TRBJ2-2|-|14|-|TRBV19
TGTGCCACCAAAACCGGGACAAACACCGGGGAGCTGTTTTTT
CATKTGTNTGELFF
>TRBJ2-1|-|15|many|TRBV10-1
TGCGCCAGCAACCCCGGGACTCGCTCCTACAATGAGCAGTTCTTC
CASNPGTRSYNEQFF
>TRBJ2-5|-|15|many|TRBV6-1
TGTGCCAGCAGTTTCTCTGGAGTGGCGGGAGAGACCCAGTACTTC
CASSFSGVAGETQYF
>TRBJ2-3|-|13|many|TRBV6-2/TRBV6-3
TGTGCCAGCAGTTACGGGCTAGCTGACACGCAGTATTTT
CASSYGLADTQYF
>TRBJ2-7|-|15|many|TRBV6-1
TGTGCCAGCAGGGCGGGCCTCTACGAAACCTACGAGCAGTACTTC
CASRAGLYETYEQYF
>TRBJ2-1|-|18|medium-sized|TRBV10-2
TGCGCCAGCAGTGAAAGGGTGGGGAGTGGATTGACCTACAATGAGCAGTTCTTC
CASSERVGSGLTYNEQFF
>TRBJ1-1|-|14|many|TRBV6-2/TRBV6-3
TGTGCCAGCAGTTACACCGTAGGGTACGCTGAAGCTTTCTTT
CASSYTVGYAEAFF
>TRBJ2-2|TRBD1|14|-|TRBV11-2
TGTGCCAGCAGCCGGGACAGGACCGCCGGGGAGCTGTTTTTT
CASSRDRTAGELFF
>TRBJ2-7|TRBD1|13|many|TRBV5-6
TGTGCCAGCAGCCCCGACAGGGTTTACGAGCAGTACTTC
CASSPDRVYEQYF
>TRBJ1-4|-|15|many|TRBV20-1
TGCAGTGCTAGGTGGTCGTACCAGGTTAATGAAAAACTGTTTTTT
CSARWSYQVNEKLFF
>TRBJ2-6|TRBD1|16|many|TRBV28
TGTGCCAGCAGTTTAAGACAGGGGGCTGGGGCCAACGTCCTGACTTTC
CASSLRQGAGANVLTF
>TRBJ2-7|TRBD2|15|-|TRBV19
TGTGCCAGTAGTATAGTGGCGGGAGCGAACTACGAGCAGTACTTC
CASSIVAGANYEQYF
>TRBJ2-7|TRBD2|14|medium-sized|TRBV28
TGTGCCAGCAGATTGACTAGCGGGAGCTACGAGCAGTACTTC
CASRLTSGSYEQYF
>TRBJ2-5|TRBD2|16|medium-sized|TRBV6-1
TGTGCCAGCAGTGAAGCGGCGGGAGGGACCCAAGAGACCCAGTACTTC
CASSEAAGGTQETQYF
>TRBJ2-1|TRBD2|14|medium-sized|TRBV7-9
TGTGCCAGCAGCTTAGGTTCGCGGGGGAATGAGCAGTTCTTC
CASSLGSRGNEQFF
>TRBJ2-3|TRBD2|14|many|TRBV3-1
TGTGCCAGCAGCCCGCGGGGGGGCACAGATACGCAGTATTTT
CASSPRGGTDTQYF
>TRBJ1-6|-|15|many|TRBV19
TGTGCCAGTAGTAATGGCGGGACCTATAATTCACCCCTCCACTTT
CASSNGGTYNSPLHF
>TRBJ2-7|TRBD1|13|many|TRBV19
TGTGCCAGTAGTGCAACAAGGACAGGCGAGCAGTACTTC
CASSATRTGEQYF
>TRBJ2-4|TRBD1|14|few|TRBV5-1
TGCGCCAGCAGCGAGAGGACAGGGGGAGACATTCAGTACTTC
CASSERTGGDIQYF
>TRBJ2-7|TRBD2|18|-|TRBV10-2
TGCGCCAGCAGAAGCGTCCCGGGACTAGCGGGAGGAGCCTACGAGCAGTACTTC
CASRSVPGLAGGAYEQYF
>TRBJ1-2|TRBD1|15|many|TRBV6-1
TGTGCCAGCAGTGAAAATTGGACAGGGGTTTTTGGCTACACCTTC
CASSENWTGVFGYTF
>TRBJ2-7|-|14|many|TRBV7-6
TGTGCCAGCAGCAAAGACACCCACTCCTACGAGCAGTACTTC
CASSKDTHSYEQYF
>TRBJ2-1|-|14|-|TRBV5-1
TGCGCCAGCAGCTTGGGTACAGGTTACAATGAGCAGTTCTTC
CASSLGTGYNEQFF
>TRBJ1-4|-|14|-|TRBV5-1
TGCGCCAGCAGCTTGTCTGGTCCAGATGAAAAACTGTTTTTT
CASSLSGPDEKLFF
>TRBJ2-3|-|14|-|TRBV12-3/TRBV12-4
TGTGCCAGCAGTCCCCCTTCTAGCGCAGATACGCAGTATTTT
CASSPPSSADTQYF
>TRBJ2-7|TRBD2|15|many|TRBV6-6
TGTGCCAGCAGTTCCCGGACTAGCGGGGGGCGGGAGCAGTACTTC
CASSSRTSGGREQYF
>TRBJ2-3|TRBD2|16|medium-sized|TRBV18
TGTGCCAGCTCACCAAGGCCAGCGGGGTACACAGATACGCAGTATTTT
CASSPRPAGYTDTQYF
>TRBJ1-5|-|14|many|TRBV6-1
TGTGCCAGCAGTGAAGGACAGGCCCATCAGCCCCAGCATTTT
CASSEGQAHQPQHF
>TRBJ2-5|-|13|-|TRBV5-1
TGCGCCAGCAGCGTTGACAGTCAAGAGACCCAGTACTTC
CASSVDSQETQYF
>TRBJ2-5|-|12|many|TRBV6-1
TGTGCCAGCAGTGAAATGAGGGGCGCCCAGTACTTC
CASSEMRGAQYF
>TRBJ2-1|TRBD2|12|medium-sized|TRBV20-1
TGCAGTGCTTCGGGACTAGCCTATGAGCAGTTCTTC
CSASGLAYEQFF
>TRBJ1-5|-|13|-|TRBV6-6
TGTGCCAGCAGCGACACCCACAATCGGCCCCAGCATTTT
CASSDTHNRPQHF
>TRBJ2-1|-|14|-|TRBV20-1
TGCAGTGCTAGGGGGCGGGGAGTATTAAATGAGCAGTTCTTC
CSARGRGVLNEQFF
>TRBJ2-7|-|11|medium-sized|TRBV3-1
TGTGCCAGCAGCCAAGGGTACGAGCAGTACTTC
CASSQGYEQYF
>TRBJ2-3|TRBD2|15|many|TRBV12-3/TRBV12-4
TGTGCCAGCAGACGGACTAGCGGGCGGGCAGATACGCAGTATTTT
CASRRTSGRADTQYF
>TRBJ2-1|-|15|-|TRBV12-3/TRBV12-4
TGTGCTAGCAGTTCCGGGCTTAGCTTCTACAATGAGCAGTTCTTC
CASSSGLSFYNEQFF